These 25 T cell receptor beta chains were all obtained from the same sample, sequenced in a study of T cell repertoires in cytomegalovirus infection (dated by TCRdb to the late 2010s). TCRdb records Illumina HiSeq 1500 as the sequencer. In TCRdb, the public reads were trimmed at Q25 with fastp and aligned with MiXCR, with productive beta chains retained. Rows are unified per CDR3 protein, each entry keeping the most common DNA and genes. A total of fewer than 550,000 distinct CDR3 sequences appear in this sample, around a quarter of them only once. The ten largest clones add up to around 14% of the sample. Source material: PBMCs. The receptors were gathered from a human donor in good health (CMV status not recorded). Some clones in this sample may be carry-over from other donors' samples.

The V call is TRBV15, the J call TRBJ2-7; tentatively, D is TRBD1 (6 bases). The V gene lost 1 base and the J gene lost 2 bases, with 12 bases spanning the gap. This CDR3 has 15 amino acids. From germline, CDR1 is LNHNV and CDR2 YYDKDF (reference sequence). Written as DNA, the CDR3 is TGTGCCACCAGCAGAGTCGGCTCAGGGGCCTACGAGCAGTACTTC. Translation gives CATSRVGSGAYEQYF.

The V call is TRBV15, the J call TRBJ2-6, with TRBD1 as a possible D gene (6 bases). The ends were cut back, 9 bases at V and 0 bases at J, with 12 bases in the middle. Germline V gene data show CDR1 as LNHNV and CDR2 as YYDKDF (reference sequence). This CDR3 has 15 residues. CDR3 amino acids: CATRQASSGANVLTF. The CDR3 DNA reads TGTGCCACTCGACAGGCCAGCTCTGGGGCCAACGTCCTGACTTTC. The entire variable domain, with the rest obtained from reference TRBV15 and TRBJ2-6, is as follows: DAMVIQNPRYQVTQFGKPVTLSCSQTLNHNVMYWYQQKSSQAPKLLFHYYDKDFNNEADTPDNFQSRRPNTSFCFLDIRSPGLGDTAMYLCATRQASSGANVLTFGAGSRLTVL.

The chain recombines TRBV11-2 with TRBJ2-3; 10 bases are shared with TRBD2. The ends lost 3 bases at V and 2 bases at J; junction bases unmatched: 2. Germline values: CDR1 SGHAT, CDR2 FQNNGV. The CDR3 totals 15 residues. CDR3 DNA: TGTGCCAGCAGCTTGAGCGGGAGGGTCACAGATACGCAGTATTTT. This codes for CASSLSGRVTDTQYF.

The chain recombines TRBV5-1 with TRBJ2-7; 9 bases agree with TRBD1. The CDR3 covers 15 residues. V trimming: 0 bases; J trimming: 0 bases; junction bases outside the gene matches: 1. Germline CDR1 reads SGHRS; CDR2 reads YFSETQ. The CDR3 DNA reads TGCGCCAGCAGCTTGGAGGACAGGGGCTCCTACGAGCAGTACGTC. This sequence encodes CASSLEDRGSYEQYV.

Here the CDR3 DNA reads TGTGCCAGCAGCTTAGATGTGACCGGGGAGCTGTTTTTT. Amino acids: CASSLDVTGELFF. The chain uses TRBV7-2 and TRBJ2-2; D call uncertain. This CDR3 spans 13 amino acids. Trimming pared 1 base from V and 5 bases from J, leaving 5 bases between. CDR1 and CDR2 (germline): SGHTA, FQGNSA.

This sequence joins TRBV5-1 and TRBJ2-7; 8 nucleotides match TRBD2. The junction had 13 bases not matched to a gene; V was cut back by 5 bases and J by 6 bases. Germline CDR1 and CDR2: SGHRS and YFSETQ. CDR3 size: 15 residues. For the CDR3, the DNA is TGCGCCAGCAGTCCGAATACGGGAGGGATCTCCGAGCAGTACGTC. Its protein product is CASSPNTGGISEQYV.

The table lists this clonotype with many counts. The chain links TRBV6-5 to TRBJ2-5; D may be TRBD1 or TRBD2 (5 bases each). Per germline, CDR1 MNHEY and CDR2 SVGAGI. CDR3 length: 13 residues. Between the trimmed V and J ends, which lost 0 bases and 4 bases, there was a span of 6 bases. The CDR3 loop is CASSYSGGETQYF. In DNA, the CDR3 is TGTGCCAGCAGTTACTCTGGGGGAGAGACCCAGTACTTC.

This clonotype was counted a few times. The chain uses TRBV5-4 and TRBJ2-5, with 9 nucleotides matching TRBD1. V shed 2 bases and J 2 bases; nucleotides not matched to a gene: 4. CDR1 and CDR2 (germline): SGHNT, YYREEE (reference sequence). The CDR3 spans 15 residues. The CDR3 here is CASSFGGQGQETQYF. CDR3 DNA sequence: TGTGCCAGCAGCTTTGGGGGACAGGGTCAAGAGACCCAGTACTTC. The full variable domain, with the rest looked up from reference TRBV5-4 and TRBJ2-5, is ETGVTQSPTHLIKTRGQQVTLRCSSQSGHNTVSWYQQALGQGPQFIFQYYREEENGRGNFPPRFSGLQFPNYSSELNVNALELDDSALYLCASSFGGQGQETQYFGPGTRLLVL.

This clonotype has more than one count but fewer than ten. This chain links TRBV7-2 with TRBJ1-2; possibly TRBD1 for D (5 bases). Deletions cut 1 base from V and 7 bases from J, with 13 bases between. Germline V gives CDR1 SGHTA, CDR2 FQGNSA. This CDR3 has 14 residues. This CDR3 is CASSLGLGEGGYTF. CDR3 bases: TGTGCCAGCAGCTTAGGTTTAGGGGAGGGTGGCTACACCTTC.

This clonotype was detected only a few times. The J gene is TRBJ2-1, the V gene TRBV7-3; maybe TRBD2 (7 bases). The CDR3 sequence is 18 residues long. Germline CDR1 and CDR2: SGHTA and FQGTGA. Trimming removed 0 bases from V and 0 bases from J, with 15 bases in between. This chain's CDR3 is CASSLTGGRESSYNEQFF. The CDR3 DNA is TGTGCCAGCAGCTTAACCGGGGGGCGGGAGAGCTCCTACAATGAGCAGTTCTTC.

This clonotype appeared many times. The chain uses TRBV12-3 or TRBV12-4 and TRBJ2-4; TRBD1 matches 7 bases. The CDR3 extends over 14 amino acids. The ends lost 7 bases at V and 4 bases at J; junction bases unmatched: 7. The CDR3: CASTTAGGKNIQYF. The CDR3 DNA reads TGTGCCAGCACCACCGCAGGGGGAAAAAACATTCAGTACTTC.

The table lists this clonotype with a few counts. The rearrangement uses TRBV5-8 and TRBJ1-4; 7 bases align to TRBD1. Germline values: CDR1 SGHTS, CDR2 YDEGEE. V trimming: 2 bases; J trimming: 8 bases; junction bases outside the gene matches: 3. The CDR3 contains 13 residues. CDR3 in amino acids: CASSFSGGEKLFF. In DNA, the CDR3 is TGTGCCAGCAGCTTTTCAGGGGGGGAAAAACTGTTTTTT.

This clonotype appeared many times. The chain joins TRBV7-2 to TRBJ2-7; possible D gene TRBD1, 5 bases. Germline V gene sequence: CDR1 SGHTA, CDR2 FQGNSA. Trimming removed 3 bases at V and 2 bases at J, with 14 bases between. The length of the CDR3 is 15 residues. CDR3 in DNA: TGTGCCAGCAGCTTGTGGGGCGCCCCGGCCTACGAGCAGTACTTC. Its translation: CASSLWGAPAYEQYF. Full variable domain (missing parts from reference TRBV7-2 and TRBJ2-7): GAGVSQSPSNKVTEKGKDVELRCDPISGHTALYWYRQSLGQGLEFLIYFQGNSAPDKSGLPSDRFSAERTGGSVSTLTIQRTQQEDSAVYLCASSLWGAPAYEQYFGPGTRLTVT.

This clonotype has just one count. The chain is built from TRBV20-1 and TRBJ1-2; D gene ambiguous. V was shortened by 0 bases and J by 2 bases, with 13 bases between the two germline ends. CDR1 is DFQATT, CDR2 SNEGSKA, per germline (reference sequence). This CDR3 has 15 residues. CDR3 sequence: CSAREGQVKNYGYTF. In nucleotides, the CDR3 is TGCAGTGCTAGAGAAGGCCAGGTGAAAAACTATGGCTACACCTTC.

In nucleotides, the CDR3 is TGTGCCAGCAGCCAACAAGCCGGCCTTGTAAGCACTGAAGCTTTCTTT. This translates into CASSQQAGLVSTEAFF. The rearrangement joins TRBV3-1 to TRBJ1-1; D gene ambiguous. V was cut by 2 bases and J by 4 bases, with 17 bases left in between. The CDR3 is 16 amino acids. CDR1 and CDR2 (germline): LGHDT, YNNKEL (reference sequence).

The gene calls are TRBV19 and TRBJ1-1; 7 nucleotides line up with TRBD1. CDR3 size: 16 residues. CDR1 LNHDA and CDR2 SQIVND come from the germline V gene (reference sequence). V gave up 4 bases and J gave up 4 bases; unmatched junction bases: 12. DNA for the CDR3: TGTGCCAGTAGTACGGGCTCAAGGGGGCTTGGCACTGAAGCTTTCTTT. It is translated as CASSTGSRGLGTEAFF.

The chain combines TRBV12-3 or TRBV12-4 with TRBJ2-1; 10 bases map to TRBD2. Unmatched junction bases numbered 4, after V lost 3 bases and J lost 5 bases. The CDR3 length is 15 residues. As DNA, the CDR3 is TGTGCCAGCAGTTTCCTAGCGGGAGTCAACAATGAGCAGTTCTTC. This gives the protein CASSFLAGVNNEQFF.

The V and J genes are TRBV29-1 and TRBJ2-7, with 9 nucleotides matching TRBD2. V was pared by 6 bases and J by 3 bases, with 12 bases of the junction left unmatched. Germline V lookup: CDR1 SQVTM, CDR2 ANQGSEA. This CDR3 region has 15 residues. The CDR3 region is CSVRLAGGPNYEQYF. DNA for the CDR3: TGCAGCGTCCGCCTGGCGGGAGGGCCAAACTACGAGCAGTACTTC.

This clonotype was detected ten times or more. This sequence joins TRBV7-8 and TRBJ2-5, with a weak D call TRBD1 (6 bases). The V end was cut by 5 bases, the J end by 5 bases, with 12 bases between. CDR1 and CDR2 from the germline V gene are SGHVS and FQNEAQ. The CDR3 totals 13 residues. The CDR3 reads CASSPPGVETQYF. The CDR3, as DNA: TGTGCCAGCAGCCCCCCAGGGGTCGAGACCCAGTACTTC.

This chain links TRBV6-8 with TRBJ2-5; 8 bases match TRBD2. V lost 5 bases and J lost 2; bases outside the gene matches: 7. Germline V lookup: CDR1 MNHGY, CDR2 SAAAGT. The CDR3 runs 15 residues. The CDR3 DNA reads as TGTGCCAGCAGTCCGCTCGGGAGGGGTCAAGAGACCCAGTACTTC. It translates to CASSPLGRGQETQYF.

V is TRBV6-4 and J is TRBJ2-2; no clear D gene. Per the germline V gene, CDR1 is MRHNA and CDR2 is SNTAGT. This CDR3 spans 13 amino acids. V dropped 4 bases and J dropped 1 base, with 4 bases sitting between them. The CDR3 loop is CASSAGNTGELFF. In DNA, the CDR3 is TGTGCCAGCAGTGCCGGGAACACCGGGGAGCTGTTTTTT.

The V call is TRBV6-2 or TRBV6-3, the J call TRBJ2-7; a possible D gene is TRBD1 (5 bases). V lost 5 bases and J lost 0, with 23 bases in between. This CDR3 is 18 amino acids long. In germline, CDR1 is MNHEY, CDR2 SVGEGT. The CDR3 region has the DNA TGTGCCAGCAGTCCATACATACATGGGGCGGACGGCTCCTACGAGCAGTACGTC. Translating it yields CASSPYIHGADGSYEQYV.

This chain uses TRBV24-1 with TRBJ1-2; D is unclear. The germline V and J ends were trimmed by 5 bases and 2 bases, with 8 bases remaining between them. The CDR3 spans 13 residues. Germline values: CDR1 KGHDR, CDR2 SFDVKD. The CDR3 region is CATSAHQNYGYTF. The CDR3 DNA follows: TGTGCCACCAGTGCCCACCAGAACTATGGCTACACCTTC.

This clonotype was counted only a few times. The rearrangement joins TRBV19 to TRBJ2-5, with a tentative D call TRBD1 (6 bases). This CDR3 is 16 amino acids long. The germline V gene has CDR1 LNHDA and CDR2 SQIVND (reference sequence). Trimming stripped 5 bases from V and 0 bases from J, with 16 bases between. CDR3 nucleotide sequence: TGTGCCAGTAGTTCCCTCAGGACAGCCGACCAAGAGACCCAGTACTTC. Translating gives CASSSLRTADQETQYF.

The chain combines TRBV19 with TRBJ2-5; 8 bases map to TRBD1. The length of the CDR3 is 16 residues. V was pared by 4 bases and J by 4 bases, with 11 bases of the junction left unmatched. Per germline, CDR1 LNHDA and CDR2 SQIVND (reference sequence). DNA for the CDR3: TGTGCCAGTAGTACCCACCCGGGACAGGCCACAGAGACCCAGTACTTC. Protein product: CASSTHPGQATETQYF. Complete variable domain (other parts from reference TRBV19 and TRBJ2-5): DGGITQSPKYLFRKEGQNVTLSCEQNLNHDAMYWYRQDPGQGLRLIYYSQIVNDFQKGDIAEGYSVSREKKESFPLTVTSAQKNPTAFYLCASSTHPGQATETQYFGPGTRLLVL.